A selection of T cell receptor beta chains follows, all from one sample in a study of blood T cell repertoires in COVID-19. The data were produced by immunoSEQ multiplex PCR, yet TCRdb's version contains in-frame clones alone and is incomplete. The data hold more than 110,000 clones, with roughly four fifths observed a single time. Sequenced: peripheral blood. These receptors were collected from a woman of 80 years or more in a cohort sampled during active or convalescent COVID-19. Each CDR3 is given with its conserved first and last residue. The D gene is left open where the match is weak. Not every row has a clone size; where given, it reads once, few, many or a size class.

TRBD1	.	TRBV30	TRBJ2-6	CAWRAQGVGANVLTF	TGTGCCTGGAGGGCACAGGGGGTCGGGGCCAACGTCCTGACTTTC
.	.	TRBV7-9	TRBJ1-1	CASSSFDSGNTEAFF	TGTGCCAGCAGCTCATTTGACAGTGGGAACACTGAAGCTTTCTTT
.	few	TRBV7-9	TRBJ2-1	CASSFREDEQFF	TGTGCCAGCAGCTTCAGAGAGGATGAGCAGTTCTTC
.	many	TRBV3-1/TRBV3-2	TRBJ1-3	CASSQDLGRSKAGNTIYF	TGTGCCAGCAGCCAGGATTTGGGGAGAAGTAAGGCTGGAAACACCATATATTTT
.	.	TRBV28	TRBJ1-5	CASCKSQGTHQPQHF	TGTGCCAGCTGCAAAAGTCAGGGGACACATCAGCCCCAGCATTTT
TRBD1	.	TRBV24-1	TRBJ2-1	CATSDPGQGGRSEQFF	TGTGCCACCAGTGATCCTGGACAGGGGGGTCGCTCTGAGCAGTTCTTC
.	.	TRBV9	TRBJ2-1	CASSVLQGMGNEQFF	TGTGCCAGCAGCGTCCTTCAGGGGATGGGCAATGAGCAGTTCTTC
.	.	TRBV6-6	TRBJ1-5	CASSLLAGVLNQPQHF	TGTGCCAGCAGTCTACTTGCAGGGGTCTTGAATCAGCCCCAGCATTTT
.	.	TRBV6-6	TRBJ1-4	CASSLYLGGVEKLFF	TGTGCCAGCAGTCTCTACCTGGGGGGTGTTGAAAAACTGTTTTTT
TRBD1	.	TRBV7-9	TRBJ1-1	CASSLAGTGVNTEAFF	TGTGCCAGCAGCTTAGCCGGGACAGGGGTGAACACTGAAGCTTTCTTT
TRBD1	.	TRBV23-1	TRBJ1-5	CASSQCSRTGDHQPQHF	TGCGCCAGCAGTCAATGTTCTAGGACAGGAGACCATCAGCCCCAGCATTTT
TRBD2	once	TRBV5-1	TRBJ2-5	CASSLVSGGSETQYF	TGCGCCAGCAGCTTGGTTAGCGGGGGCTCGGAGACCCAGTACTTC
TRBD2	few	TRBV9	TRBJ2-1	CASSPVGGAFNEQFF	TGTGCCAGCAGCCCAGTCGGGGGGGCTTTCAATGAGCAGTTCTTC
.	.	TRBV3-1/TRBV3-2	TRBJ1-1	CASSPVGGNTEAFF	TGTGCCAGCAGCCCTGTAGGGGGGAACACTGAAGCTTTCTTT
TRBD2	.	TRBV5-6	TRBJ2-7	CASSSLAGLYEQYF	TGTGCCAGCAGCTCACTAGCGGGGCTTTACGAGCAGTACTTC
.	.	TRBV5-4	TRBJ2-5	CASSVQQGTETQYF	TGTGCCAGCAGCGTCCAACAGGGTACAGAGACCCAGTACTTC